The 24 T cell receptor beta chains below were found in one sample sequenced in a study of blood T cell repertoires in COVID-19. The method was immunoSEQ multiplex PCR; TCRdb's version includes in-frame clones alone and lacks a portion of them. The table records under 250,000 clones, approximately 88% of them present only once. Sequencing was done on a sample of PBMCs or T cells enriched from blood (not recorded which). The receptors here all came from a woman younger than 45 who had been exposed to COVID-19.

This sequence joins TRBV19 and TRBJ1-2; 7 nucleotides agree with TRBD1. In germline, CDR1 is LNHDA, CDR2 SQIVND (reference sequence). The CDR3 runs 14 residues. V lost 6 bases and J lost 0; bases outside the gene matches: 4. The CDR3 is CASSLQGANYGYTF. CDR3 DNA sequence: TGTGCCAGTAGCCTTCAGGGGGCTAACTATGGCTACACCTTC.

The rearrangement joins TRBV19 to TRBJ2-6; D remains unclear. The germline V gene encodes CDR1 LNHDA and CDR2 SQIVND (reference sequence). The CDR3 covers 16 residues. Trimming shortened V by 0 bases and J by 0 bases, and 6 bases separated the two germline ends. The CDR3 DNA sequence: TGTGCCAGTAGTATAGAGGCTGGCTCTGGGGCCAACGTCCTGACTTTC. Its protein is CASSIEAGSGANVLTF.

The rearrangement joins TRBV7-2 to TRBJ2-3, with D possibly matching TRBD1 (6 bases). V gave up 5 bases and J gave up 3 bases, with 12 bases separating them. The CDR3 loop spans 14 amino acids. The V gene's germline CDR1 is SGHTA and CDR2 FQGNSA. In nucleotides, the CDR3 is TGTGCCAGCAGCCTTAGACAGGAGACAGATACGCAGTATTTT. Translating it yields CASSLRQETDTQYF.

The genes are TRBV2 and TRBJ2-1, with 8 bases matching TRBD2. Germline loops: CDR1 SNHLY, CDR2 FYNNEI. This CDR3 spans 14 amino acids. Germline trimming cut 8 bases from V and 7 bases from J; bases unmatched to any gene: 10. The CDR3: CASVRGELGNEQFF. The CDR3 DNA follows: TGTGCCAGCGTGCGGGGGGAGCTAGGGAATGAGCAGTTCTTC.

Points on this clone: The sample holds other DNA sequences that translate to the same CDR3. This chain joins TRBV30 and TRBJ1-2, with TRBD1 matching 8 bases. CDR1 and CDR2 (germline): GTSNPN, SVGIG (reference sequence). The trim removed 0 bases at V and 4 bases at J, leaving 1 base unmatched. The CDR3 has 13 amino acids. For the CDR3, the DNA is TGTGCCTGGAGTGTAGGACAGGGCTATGGCTACACCTTC. Protein sequence: CAWSVGQGYGYTF.

The chain has TRBV19 and TRBJ1-6, with D unresolved. This CDR3 is 12 amino acids long. Looked up from germline, CDR1 is LNHDA and CDR2 is SQIVND (reference sequence). The V and J ends lost 5 bases and 10 bases respectively, with 9 bases between them. The CDR3 sequence: CASSRSRSPLHF. CDR3 bases: TGTGCCAGTAGTCGCTCGAGGTCACCCCTCCACTTT.

The gene calls are TRBV10-2 and TRBJ1-3; D not certain. The CDR3 covers 11 residues. The ends were cut back, 8 bases at V and 7 bases at J, with 9 bases in the middle. Germline-derived CDR1 and CDR2 are WSHSY and SAAADI. The CDR3 protein is CASRSGNTIYF. The CDR3 nucleotides read TGCGCCAGCCGGTCGGGGAACACCATATATTTT.

This chain connects TRBV5-1 to TRBJ2-7; 9 bases fit TRBD1. This CDR3 has 14 amino acids. The V gene end was trimmed by 4 bases and the J gene end by 7 bases; junction bases not matched to a gene: 9. The V gene's germline CDR1 is SGHRS and CDR2 YFSETQ. The CDR3 protein is CASSPGQGSGEQYF. DNA for the CDR3: TGCGCCAGCAGCCCGGGACAGGGCTCGGGGGAGCAGTACTTC.

This sequence joins TRBV19 and TRBJ2-7, with D perhaps TRBD1 (6 bases). Trimming took 3 bases from V and 5 from J, leaving 11 bases between them. This CDR3 is 13 amino acids long. Germline V gene lookup returns CDR1 LNHDA and CDR2 SQIVND (reference sequence). The CDR3 reads CASSMGAGHEQYF. The DNA for the CDR3 is TGTGCCAGTAGTATGGGGGCAGGGCACGAGCAGTACTTC.

The V call is TRBV18, the J call TRBJ2-1; a weak D match, TRBD1 (5 bases). Trimming took off 0 bases at V and 10 bases at J, with 16 bases between the two ends. This CDR3 is built from 15 residues. Per the germline V gene, CDR1 is KGHSH and CDR2 is LQKENI. The DNA for the CDR3 is TGTGCCAGCTCACCACCGCAGATAGCCACAGGAGAGCAGTTCTTC. Translating it yields CASSPPQIATGEQFF. Full variable domain (missing parts from reference TRBV18 and TRBJ2-1): NAGVMQNPRHLVRRRGQEARLRCSPMKGHSHVYWYRQLPEEGLKFMVYLQKENIIDESGMPKERFSAEFPKEGPSILRIQQVVRGDSAAYFCASSPPQIATGEQFFGPGTRLTVL.

The genes are TRBV5-6 and TRBJ1-2; unclear D gene. Germline assignment: CDR1 SGHDT and CDR2 YYEEEE. Deletions cut 4 bases from V and 0 bases from J, with 13 bases between. The CDR3 has 15 residues. This chain's CDR3 is CASSRAPGANYGYTF. The CDR3, as DNA: TGTGCCAGCAGCCGAGCCCCGGGAGCTAACTATGGCTACACCTTC.

CDR3 protein: CASSLITGGVGRAEAFF. The CDR3 DNA follows: TGTGCCAGCAGTTTAATTACAGGGGGCGTTGGGCGGGCTGAAGCTTTCTTT. The chain uses TRBV28 and TRBJ1-1; 9 bases fit TRBD1. The germline V gene encodes CDR1 MDHEN and CDR2 SYDVKM. V gave up 2 bases and J gave up 6 bases; unmatched junction bases: 13. The CDR3 is 17 residues long.

The chain is built from TRBV19 and TRBJ1-4; D is unclear. The CDR3 runs 14 residues. Germline V gene data show CDR1 as LNHDA and CDR2 as SQIVND (reference sequence). V shed 5 bases and J shed 2 bases, with 9 bases lying between them. The CDR3 DNA reads TGTGCCAGTAGTTGGACTTCGACTAATGAAAAACTGTTTTTT. The encoded protein is CASSWTSTNEKLFF.

This chain joins TRBV7-9 and TRBJ2-5, with 11 positions matching TRBD2. With V trimmed by 3 bases and J by 4 bases, 7 bases remained unmatched. This CDR3 spans 16 amino acids. Germline loops: CDR1 SEHNR, CDR2 FQNEAQ (reference sequence). CDR3 nucleotides: TGTGCCAGCAGCTTGGGACTAGCGGAGGGGGGAGAGACCCAGTACTTC. Protein product: CASSLGLAEGGETQYF.

The chain links TRBV30 to TRBJ1-3; D may be TRBD1 (5 bases). This CDR3 comprises 13 residues. In germline, CDR1 is GTSNPN, CDR2 SVGIG (reference sequence). Trimming shortened V by 4 bases and J by 2 bases, and 9 bases separated the two germline ends. The CDR3 reads CAWKDSPGNTIYF. CDR3 bases: TGTGCCTGGAAAGACAGTCCTGGAAACACCATATATTTT.

This clone was seen a handful of times. This chain links TRBV4-2 with TRBJ2-3; D remains ambiguous. The V and J ends lost 1 base and 0 bases respectively, with 11 bases between them. CDR1 LGHNA and CDR2 YNFKEQ come from the germline V gene. This CDR3 has 16 residues. Here the CDR3 reads CASSQGVSVSTDTQYF. The CDR3 region has the DNA TGTGCCAGCAGCCAAGGAGTCTCGGTCAGCACAGATACGCAGTATTTT.

The chain carries TRBV14 and TRBJ2-3; 10 bases match TRBD2. Per germline, CDR1 SGHDN and CDR2 FVKESK. V shed 1 base and J 5 bases; nucleotides not matched to a gene: 3. The CDR3 totals 15 residues. DNA for the CDR3: TGTGCCAGCAGCCAAGGTCTAGCGGGAGTAGATACGCAGTATTTT. Its translation is CASSQGLAGVDTQYF.

This clone came up a few times. The chain combines TRBV30 with TRBJ1-1; TRBD1 agrees at 8 bases. This CDR3 has 13 residues. Germline-derived CDR1 and CDR2 are GTSNPN and SVGIG (reference sequence). The V segment lost 7 bases and the J segment 3 bases; nucleotides outside the gene matches: 7. CDR3 amino acids: CAFTDRADTEAFF. CDR3 sequence (DNA): TGTGCCTTCACGGACAGGGCTGACACTGAAGCTTTCTTT.

This sequence joins TRBV7-6 and TRBJ2-3; 9 nucleotides match TRBD2. The germline V gene has CDR1 SGHVS and CDR2 FNYEAQ. With V trimmed by 5 bases and J by 6 bases, 9 bases remained unmatched. The CDR3 sequence is 15 residues long. CDR3 DNA sequence: TGTGCCAGCAGCCAACTAGCGGGCGCGGGGGATACGCAGTATTTT. This gives the protein CASSQLAGAGDTQYF.

This sequence joins TRBV16 and TRBJ2-7; 8 bases are shared with TRBD1. This CDR3 region has 14 residues. Germline CDR1 is KGHSY and CDR2 is FQNENV. V dropped 3 bases and J dropped 7; count of bases not matched to a gene: 8. The CDR3 nucleotides read TGTGCCAGCAGCCAGCGACAGGGGTACTCTGAGCAGTACTTC. It translates to CASSQRQGYSEQYF.

This chain joins TRBV10-1 and TRBJ2-1, with TRBD2 as a possible D gene (6 bases). CDR3 size: 15 residues. Per the germline V gene, CDR1 is WNHNN and CDR2 is SYGVQD (reference sequence). With 0 bases removed from V and 6 bases from J, the gap between germline ends came to 12 bases. The CDR3 here is CASSESASAINEQFF. CDR3 coding DNA: TGCGCCAGCAGTGAGTCGGCTAGCGCCATCAATGAGCAGTTCTTC.

The count of this clone is one. The chain joins TRBV5-1 to TRBJ2-2; 15 nucleotides align to TRBD2. V shed 4 bases, J shed 2 bases, and the junction held 3 bases outside the gene matches. In germline, CDR1 is SGHRS, CDR2 YFSETQ. The length of the CDR3 is 17 residues. CDR3 nucleotides: TGCGCCAGCAGCGCGGGACTAGCGGGAGGTAACACCGGGGAGCTGTTTTTT. It specifies CASSAGLAGGNTGELFF.

The V call is TRBV6-5, the J call TRBJ2-3; TRBD2 aligns across 9 bases. The germline V gene has CDR1 MNHEY and CDR2 SVGAGI. This CDR3 has 15 amino acids. Unmatched junction bases numbered 9, after V lost 5 bases and J lost 6 bases. CDR3 loop: CASSRVAGEADTQYF. The CDR3 DNA sequence: TGTGCCAGCAGTCGCGTAGCGGGAGAGGCGGATACGCAGTATTTT.

The chain joins TRBV15 to TRBJ1-1; D is undetermined. CDR3 length: 14 amino acids. Trimming took off 0 bases at V and 11 bases at J, with 16 bases between the two ends. CDR1 is LNHNV, CDR2 YYDKDF, per germline (reference sequence). CDR3 sequence reads: CATSRERGSGNAFF. The CDR3 region has the DNA TGTGCCACCAGCAGAGAGCGGGGTTCGGGGAATGCTTTCTTT.